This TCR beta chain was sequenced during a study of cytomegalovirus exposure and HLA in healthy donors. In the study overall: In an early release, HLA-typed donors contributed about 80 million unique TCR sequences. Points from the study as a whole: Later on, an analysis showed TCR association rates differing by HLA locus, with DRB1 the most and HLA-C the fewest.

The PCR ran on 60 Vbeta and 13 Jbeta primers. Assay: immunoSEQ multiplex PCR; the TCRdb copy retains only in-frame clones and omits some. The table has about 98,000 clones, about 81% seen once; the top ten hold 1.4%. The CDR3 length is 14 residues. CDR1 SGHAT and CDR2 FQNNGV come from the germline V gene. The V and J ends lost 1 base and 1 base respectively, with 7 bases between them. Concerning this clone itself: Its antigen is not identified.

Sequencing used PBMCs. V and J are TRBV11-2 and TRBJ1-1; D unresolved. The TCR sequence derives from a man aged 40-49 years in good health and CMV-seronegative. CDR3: CASSLVRGNTEAFF. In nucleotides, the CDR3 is TGTGCCAGCAGCTTAGTACGGGGGAACACTGAAGCTTTCTTT.